One and the same sample provided the 21 T cell receptor beta chains below, sequenced in a study of T cell changes during pregnancy in multiple sclerosis. Clones were read by immunoSEQ multiplex PCR, and TCRdb kept only the in-frame ones, dropping some. This sample has tens of thousands of clones; 85% to 95% occur once, and the top ten carry less than 4%. The sequencing here drew on CD8+ T cells from peripheral blood mononuclear cells, taken in the third trimester of pregnancy. The receptors stem from a female donor in good health, enrolled as a control in a pregnancy study.

The chain links TRBV5-8 to TRBJ1-2, with a weak D call TRBD1 (5 bases). V was shortened by 2 bases and J by 4 bases, with 15 bases between the two germline ends. Germline CDR1 SGHTS, CDR2 YDEGEE. CDR3 size: 15 residues. CDR3 DNA: TGTGCCAGCAGCTTCGGGGGTACCGCGGTCTATGGCTACACCTTC. Translated: CASSFGGTAVYGYTF.

This chain links TRBV5-5 with TRBJ2-1, with unresolved D. In germline, CDR1 is SGHKS, CDR2 YYEKEE (reference sequence). This CDR3 has 13 amino acids. Trimming took off 4 bases at V and 6 bases at J, with 11 bases between the two ends. The CDR3 DNA follows: TGTGCCAGCAGCGCTGGCGCTAGCAATGAGCAGTTCTTC. This sequence encodes CASSAGASNEQFF.

This chain links TRBV14 with TRBJ1-1; tentative D call: TRBD1 (5 bases). The CDR3 has 13 residues. Per germline, CDR1 SGHDN and CDR2 FVKESK. Trimming took 5 bases from V and 6 from J, leaving 13 bases between them. CDR3 region: CASSVAGYAEAFF. As DNA, the CDR3 is TGTGCCAGCAGCGTCGCAGGGTATGCTGAAGCTTTCTTT.

This chain links TRBV27 with TRBJ1-4, with a tentative D call TRBD1 (5 bases). CDR1 and CDR2 (germline): MNHEY, SMNVEV (reference sequence). V was clipped by 6 bases and J by 6 bases, with 14 bases between them. The CDR3 sequence is 14 residues long. CDR3 nucleotides: TGTGCCAGCAGACCAGGGTTGGTGGATGAAAAACTGTTTTTT. Its protein product is CASRPGLVDEKLFF.

This chain joins TRBV6-1 and TRBJ1-1, with D possibly being TRBD1 (5 bases). The CDR3 loop spans 14 amino acids. From germline, CDR1 is MNHNS and CDR2 SASEGT. The ends were cut back, 1 base at V and 4 bases at J, with 10 bases in the middle. CDR3 sequence: CASSEGGGGTEAFF. CDR3 DNA: TGTGCCAGCAGTGAAGGGGGGGGAGGCACTGAAGCTTTCTTT.

The rearrangement joins TRBV7-9 to TRBJ2-6, with a tentative D call TRBD1 (6 bases). The germline gives CDR1 SEHNR, CDR2 FQNEAQ (reference sequence). Trimming pared 0 bases from V and 4 bases from J, leaving 10 bases between. This CDR3 contains 16 residues. This CDR3 is CASSLALGAGANVLTF. The DNA for the CDR3 is TGTGCCAGCAGCTTAGCGCTGGGGGCCGGGGCCAACGTCCTGACTTTC.

This clone was seen only once. The CDR3 loop reads CASSLSQGPYEQYF. CDR3 nucleotides: TGTGCCAGCAGCTTAAGCCAGGGTCCCTACGAGCAGTACTTC. V is TRBV13 and J is TRBJ2-7; D may be TRBD1 (5 bases). CDR1 and CDR2 from the germline V gene are PRHDT and FYEKMQ (reference sequence). The CDR3 has 14 residues. Trimming pared 2 bases from V and 2 bases from J, leaving 10 bases between.

This rearrangement joins TRBV19 to TRBJ2-7; D might be TRBD1 (5 bases). Germline CDR1 reads LNHDA; CDR2 reads SQIVND (reference sequence). Trimming pared 7 bases from V and 3 bases from J, leaving 10 bases between. The CDR3 is 12 amino acids. CDR3 in amino acids: CASIGQGYEQYF. DNA of the CDR3: TGTGCCAGTATCGGGCAGGGCTACGAGCAGTACTTC.

This rearrangement joins TRBV6-6 to TRBJ1-2; D is unresolved. V was cut by 6 bases and J by 8 bases, with 25 bases left in between. Germline CDR1 MNHNY, CDR2 SVGAGI (reference sequence). The CDR3 loop spans 16 amino acids. The CDR3 here is CASSSFAAVPGGGYTF. The CDR3 nucleotides are TGTGCCAGCAGCTCATTCGCGGCAGTCCCCGGAGGGGGCTACACCTTC.

The chain is built from TRBV6-5 and TRBJ1-2; 8 nucleotides match TRBD1. Germline V gene lookup returns CDR1 MNHEY and CDR2 SVGAGI. Trimming cost V 5 bases and J 8 bases; bases outside gene matches: 7. This CDR3 contains 13 residues. In DNA, the CDR3 is TGTGCCAGCAGTCTGACAGGGGCATGGGGCTACACCTTC. This codes for CASSLTGAWGYTF.

Here the CDR3 reads CASSPVTDSGKGYTF. The CDR3 bases are TGTGCCAGCAGCCCAGTAACGGACAGTGGGAAGGGCTACACCTTC. The V call is TRBV7-2, the J call TRBJ1-2, with TRBD1 as a possible D gene (6 bases). Looked up from germline, CDR1 is SGHTA and CDR2 is FQGNSA. The V end lost 5 bases, the J end lost 8 bases, and 21 bases lay between the germline ends. CDR3 length: 15 amino acids. The full variable domain, rest sourced from reference TRBV7-2 and TRBJ1-2, is GAGVSQSPSNKVTEKGKDVELRCDPISGHTALYWYRQSLGQGLEFLIYFQGNSAPDKSGLPSDRFSAERTGGSVSTLTIQRTQQEDSAVYLCASSPVTDSGKGYTFGSGTRLTVV.

The rearrangement joins TRBV12-5 to TRBJ2-3, with 13 bases identical to TRBD2. This CDR3 comprises 15 residues. The ends lost 5 bases at V and 4 bases at J; junction bases unmatched: 3. Germline CDR1 reads LGHNT; CDR2 reads FRNRAP. CDR3 in amino acids: CASGDTSGGADTQYF. The CDR3 DNA reads as TGTGCTAGTGGTGATACTAGCGGGGGGGCAGATACGCAGTATTTT.

J is TRBJ2-3 and V is TRBV27; perhaps TRBD2 as D (5 bases). The length of the CDR3 is 17 residues. Germline loops: CDR1 MNHEY, CDR2 SMNVEV (reference sequence). V shed 2 bases and J shed 1 base, with 16 bases lying between them. The CDR3 sequence is CASSLIVGVMRTDTQYF. The CDR3 region has the DNA TGTGCCAGCAGTTTAATTGTGGGAGTTATGCGCACAGATACGCAGTATTTT.

The chain is built from TRBV7-6 and TRBJ2-7, with TRBD2 identical over 8 bases. Germline lookup yields CDR1 SGHVS and CDR2 FNYEAQ. V dropped 2 bases and J dropped 0; count of bases not matched to a gene: 3. The CDR3 covers 15 residues. CDR3: CASSLREGSSYEQYF. The CDR3 nucleotides read TGTGCCAGCAGCTTACGGGAGGGTAGCTCCTACGAGCAGTACTTC.

The chain carries TRBV5-5 and TRBJ2-7; 7 bases fit TRBD2. The V gene's germline CDR1 is SGHKS and CDR2 YYEKEE (reference sequence). V was pared by 2 bases and J by 2 bases, with 4 bases of the junction left unmatched. CDR3 length: 14 residues. CDR3 coding DNA: TGTGCCAGCAGCTTTATAGGGACTACCTACGAGCAGTACTTC. The encoded protein is CASSFIGTTYEQYF.

The chain is built from TRBV7-8 and TRBJ1-3; D possibly corresponds to TRBD1 (5 bases). Per germline, CDR1 SGHVS and CDR2 FQNEAQ. This CDR3 has 17 amino acids. Trimming left V 5 bases short and J 1 base short, with 18 bases between. CDR3 in amino acids: CASSLEPGLPSGNTIYF. CDR3 DNA sequence: TGTGCCAGCAGCCTAGAACCGGGACTGCCTTCTGGAAACACCATATATTTT.

The chain recombines TRBV27 with TRBJ1-1, with D possibly TRBD1 on 5 matching bases. V lost 6 bases and J 4 bases, leaving 15 bases between the germline ends. CDR3 length: 14 amino acids. Per the germline V gene, CDR1 is MNHEY and CDR2 is SMNVEV (reference sequence). DNA for the CDR3: TGTGCCAGCAGGGGAAGAGGGGAGGGCACTGAAGCTTTCTTT. This gives the protein CASRGRGEGTEAFF.

The chain uses TRBV20-1 and TRBJ1-2; unclear D gene. The length of the CDR3 is 11 residues. Germline V CDR1 and CDR2: DFQATT, SNEGSKA (reference sequence). The germline V and J ends were trimmed by 5 bases and 6 bases, with 10 bases remaining between them. CDR3 coding DNA: TGCAGTGCTTCCCGGCGGCATGGCTACACCTTC. Translation: CSASRRHGYTF.

The chain joins TRBV12-5 to TRBJ1-2, with 8 bases aligning to TRBD1. Per germline, CDR1 LGHNT and CDR2 FRNRAP. The CDR3 spans 14 residues. The V segment lost 2 bases and the J segment 7 bases; nucleotides outside the gene matches: 6. The CDR3 protein is CASGLPGTGGGYTF. Written as DNA, the CDR3 is TGTGCTAGTGGTTTGCCCGGGACAGGCGGTGGCTACACCTTC. The whole variable domain, filled in from reference TRBV12-5 and TRBJ1-2, reads DARVTQTPRHKVTEMGQEVTMRCQPILGHNTVFWYRQTMMQGLELLAYFRNRAPLDDSGMPKDRFSAEMPDATLATLKIQPSEPRDSAVYFCASGLPGTGGGYTFGSGTRLTVV.

In its sample, this clone was seen a few times. V usage is TRBV5-5 and J usage is TRBJ1-4; 8 bases are shared with TRBD1. Germline CDR1 SGHKS, CDR2 YYEKEE (reference sequence). The CDR3 runs 16 residues. The ends lost 7 bases at V and 6 bases at J; junction bases unmatched: 14. The CDR3: CASGAGQGWTDEKLFF. DNA of the CDR3: TGTGCCAGCGGCGCAGGACAGGGATGGACGGATGAAAAACTGTTTTTT.

This chain uses TRBV11-2 with TRBJ2-7; 8 positions match TRBD2. The CDR3 loop spans 14 amino acids. Germline trimming cut 5 bases from V and 2 bases from J; bases unmatched to any gene: 5. The germline CDR1 and CDR2 sequences are SGHAT and FQNNGV. CDR3: CASSDTAGAYEQYF. CDR3 sequence (DNA): TGTGCCAGCAGCGATACAGCGGGGGCCTACGAGCAGTACTTC.